This paragraph covers one T cell receptor beta chain sequence. The data belong to a study of control samples from healthy donors and cancer patients. This CDR3 contains 14 residues. V lost 7 bases to trimming and J lost 2 bases; unmatched junction nucleotides: 8. Germline values: CDR1 SGHRS, CDR2 YFSETQ. The assay was immunoSEQ multiplex PCR, and TCRdb's table has in-frame clones only and misses some. The sample contains roughly 100,000 clones, roughly 90% of which appear only once. Sequenced sample: blood. The TCR originated in a man aged 30 to 39 in good health. The rearrangement links TRBV5-1 to TRBJ2-5, with TRBD1 matching 7 bases. CDR3 region: CASATGDRQETQYF. The CDR3 coding sequence is TGCGCCAGCGCAACAGGGGACAGACAAGAGACCCAGTACTTC.